The source of this T cell receptor (beta chain) is a study of cytomegalovirus exposure and HLA in healthy donors. Findings and limits, study-wide: Reports described diagnosis of cytomegalovirus status by the classifier as highly specific and sensitive. Some 17,000 TCR beta sequences were associated with HLA alleles at 0.05 false discovery rate in a later analysis. Across donors, presence/absence analyses took sequencing depth to be roughly uniform.

The CDR3 loop spans 12 amino acids. CDR1 and CDR2 from the germline V gene are MNHNS and SASEGT. V was trimmed by 3 bases and J by 2 bases, leaving 4 bases between them. To note about this clone: As yet, its antigen is unknown.

The PCR used 60 Vbeta and 13 Jbeta primers. The protocol was immunoSEQ multiplex PCR, while the TCRdb copy is restricted to in-frame clones and leaves out a portion. This table has approximately 110,000 clones, about 80% appearing once. Healthy bone marrow donors supplied every sample. This clonotype originated in a woman in her 50s in good health and CMV-seropositive. The sequencing sample was made of PBMCs. The chain uses TRBV6-1 and TRBJ2-5; D call uncertain. The CDR3 sequence is CASSERQETQYF. In DNA, the CDR3 is TGTGCCAGCAGTGAGCGGCAAGAGACCCAGTACTTC.